This is a list of T cell receptor beta chains from one sample in a study of Ad26.COV2.S vaccination and SARS-CoV-2 variants. Sequencing was performed with immunoSEQ multiplex PCR; in TCRdb, only in-frame clones are kept and a portion is missing. The sample holds 40,000 to 55,000 clones, roughly four fifths seen once. Sample: peripheral blood, taken after recovery from COVID-19. Receptor source: a human donor who had recovered from COVID-19. Both conserved end residues are part of each CDR3. A D gene is named only where the DNA matches it firmly. Where a row states a size, it is once, few, many or the class of an expanded clone; other rows omit it.

size,V,length,D,J,CDR3,DNA
.,TRBV4-1,15,.,TRBJ1-6,CASSQAGARNSPLHF,TGCGCCAGCAGCCAAGCAGGGGCGCGTAATTCACCCCTCCACTTT
.,TRBV6-1,17,.,TRBJ1-5,CASSEWSKWDSNQPQHF,TGTGCCAGCAGTGAATGGTCAAAATGGGATAGCAATCAGCCCCAGCATTTT
once,TRBV25-1,15,.,TRBJ2-7,CASSTAGEKTYEQYF,TGTGCCAGCAGTACAGCGGGCGAGAAGACGTACGAGCAGTACTTC
.,TRBV7-9,16,TRBD1,TRBJ1-1,CASSLWSGQGGTEAFF,TGTGCCAGCAGCTTATGGTCCGGACAGGGAGGCACTGAAGCTTTCTTT
.,TRBV12-3/TRBV12-4,12,.,TRBJ1-6,CASSFVNSPLHF,TGTGCCAGCAGTTTTGTTAATTCACCCCTCCACTTT
.,TRBV3-1/TRBV3-2,16,.,TRBJ2-3,CASSQLSSFSTDTQYF,TGTGCCAGCAGCCAATTGTCCAGCTTTAGCACAGATACGCAGTATTTT
.,TRBV4-2,16,TRBD2,TRBJ2-7,CASSQDLAGQSYEQYF,TGTGCCAGCAGCCAAGATCTAGCGGGACAGTCCTACGAGCAGTACTTC
.,TRBV5-1,14,.,TRBJ2-6,CASRGISGANVLTF,TGCGCCAGCAGGGGGATCTCTGGGGCCAACGTCCTGACTTTC
.,TRBV5-6,17,TRBD2,TRBJ2-2,CASSPEGRLAGAGELFF,TGTGCCAGCAGCCCGGAAGGACGGCTAGCGGGAGCCGGGGAGCTGTTTTTT
few,TRBV7-9,16,.,TRBJ2-7,CASSLGGDEGSYEQYF,TGTGCCAGCAGCTTAGGGGGGGATGAGGGCTCCTACGAGCAGTACTTC
once,TRBV15,15,.,TRBJ1-3,CATSRSLISGNTIYF,TGTGCCACCAGCAGATCTCTAATCTCTGGAAACACCATATATTTT
.,TRBV2,16,.,TRBJ1-5,CASSEQSLGGNQPQHF,TGTGCCAGCAGTGAACAAAGTTTGGGGGGCAATCAGCCCCAGCATTTT
.,TRBV7-2,12,.,TRBJ2-7,CASSPTNGEQYF,TGTGCCAGCAGCCCGACCAACGGCGAGCAGTACTTC
.,TRBV3-1/TRBV3-2,17,.,TRBJ1-5,CASSQGRNSPPVQPQHF,TGTGCCAGCAGCCAAGGAAGGAACAGCCCTCCGGTTCAGCCCCAGCATTTT
.,TRBV30,13,TRBD1,TRBJ2-3,CAYSGGHGDTQYF,TGTGCCTACTCAGGGGGCCATGGAGATACGCAGTATTTT
.,TRBV5-5,17,TRBD2,TRBJ2-3,CASSSYSIAGFTDTQYF,TGTGCCAGCAGCTCTTATTCCATAGCGGGCTTCACAGATACGCAGTATTTT
.,TRBV2,14,.,TRBJ1-2,CASRGGTVNYGYTF,TGTGCCAGCCGGGGCGGGACCGTGAACTATGGCTACACCTTC
.,TRBV5-8,14,TRBD1,TRBJ1-1,CASSLATGFTEAFF,TGTGCCAGCAGCTTGGCGACAGGGTTCACTGAAGCTTTCTTT
.,TRBV24-1,15,TRBD1,TRBJ1-4,CATSDAGTGDEKLFF,TGTGCCACCAGTGATGCCGGGACAGGGGATGAAAAACTGTTTTTT
.,TRBV29-1,14,.,TRBJ2-1,CSAGTPSSYNEQFF,TGCAGCGCCGGGACGCCGAGCTCCTACAATGAGCAGTTCTTC
.,TRBV2,16,.,TRBJ1-1,CASNAGTRQGHTEAFF,TGTGCCAGCAACGCCGGGACACGCCAAGGTCACACTGAAGCTTTCTTT
.,TRBV4-1,16,TRBD2,TRBJ2-5,CASSPRTSALQETQYF,TGCGCCAGCAGCCCCCGGACTAGCGCCCTCCAAGAGACCCAGTACTTC
.,TRBV2,16,TRBD1,TRBJ1-1,CASRGVQGASSTEAFF,TGTGCCAGCAGAGGAGTACAGGGGGCGTCGAGCACTGAAGCTTTCTTT
.,TRBV10-3,14,.,TRBJ1-1,CAIRTEGMNTEAFF,TGTGCCATCAGGACGGAGGGGATGAACACTGAAGCTTTCTTT
.,TRBV7-9,15,TRBD2,TRBJ2-5,CASSLPGTSLETQYF,TGTGCCAGCAGCTTACCCGGGACTAGCTTAGAGACCCAGTACTTC
.,TRBV2,13,.,TRBJ2-7,CASSFPLTYEQYF,TGTGCCAGCAGCTTCCCCCTTACCTACGAGCAGTACTTC
once,TRBV27,13,.,TRBJ1-1,CASSPFLNTEAFF,TGTGCCAGCAGTCCGTTTCTGAACACTGAAGCTTTCTTT
.,TRBV6-6,16,TRBD1,TRBJ1-6,CASSLSGQGRSSPLHF,TGTGCCAGCAGCCTTTCGGGACAGGGAAGGAGTTCACCCCTCCACTTT
once,TRBV19,14,.,TRBJ1-3,CASSIAGLRNTIYF,TGTGCCAGTAGTATAGCAGGGCTGAGAAACACCATATATTTT
.,TRBV19,17,TRBD2,TRBJ2-7,CASSAIITGGEGYEQYF,TGTGCCAGTAGTGCTATTATCACAGGCGGGGAGGGATACGAGCAGTACTTC
.,TRBV27,14,.,TRBJ1-1,CASSLSVGNTEAFF,TGTGCCAGCAGTTTATCGGTGGGGAATACTGAAGCTTTCTTT
.,TRBV6-5,15,TRBD1,TRBJ1-1,CASSPRDREYTEAFF,TGTGCCAGCAGTCCGCGGGACAGGGAGTACACTGAAGCTTTCTTT
.,TRBV7-9,14,.,TRBJ1-2,CASSHAGALYGYTF,TGTGCCAGCAGCCATGCAGGGGCCCTGTATGGCTACACCTTC
.,TRBV7-9,14,.,TRBJ1-1,CASSWEGRDTEAFF,TGTGCCAGCAGCTGGGAGGGACGCGACACTGAAGCTTTCTTT
few,TRBV5-1,13,.,TRBJ1-2,CASSPHPEGGYTF,TGCGCCAGCAGCCCGCACCCGGAGGGAGGCTACACCTTC